The clone carrying this TCR beta chain is a singleton in its sample. Primers included in the PCR were 60 Vbeta and 13 Jbeta primers. Authors' analysis steps: A later analysis tallied tens of millions of unique TCR beta chains, 9 million to 12 million of them shared. The protocol was immunoSEQ multiplex PCR, while the TCRdb copy is restricted to in-frame clones and leaves out a portion. V and J calls and clone size are given by that table; D and trimming were obtained from the DNA. The sample yields 180,000 or so clones, 82% seen once. This CDR3 is built from 15 residues. Germline V gene lookup returns CDR1 SGHTA and CDR2 FQGTGA. The J segment lost 7 bases and the V segment lost 7 bases, leaving 7 bases of the junction unmatched. The data belong to a study of cytomegalovirus exposure and HLA in healthy donors.

The chain uses TRBV7-3 and TRBJ2-1; 13 bases are shared with TRBD2. Sequencing was carried out using PBMCs. The TCR originated in a boy between 2 and 10 years old in good health and CMV-seronegative. Here the CDR3 DNA reads TGTGCCAGCACCCCGGGACTAGCGGGGCGGAATGAGCAGTTCTTC. Its translation is CASTPGLAGRNEQFF.